The TCR beta chain under discussion was sequenced for a study of early T cells in non-severe SARS-CoV-2 infection. Background on the study: The input, bulk RNA from unsorted whole blood, was sequenced, and chains were unpaired.

V was pared by 5 bases and J by 0 bases, with 5 bases of the junction left unmatched. The CDR3 loop spans 16 amino acids. Germline loops: CDR1 LGHNA, CDR2 YNFKEQ. TCRdb fed the 5' RACE reads into MiXCR, producing one record per CDR3 protein. The sample holds over 30,000 distinct CDR3 sequences; 5% are singletons and the top ten take around an eighth. What was sequenced was whole blood. The V and J genes are TRBV4-2 and TRBJ1-2; TRBD1 matches 11 bases. This sequence was found in an adult who was a healthcare worker with PCR-confirmed SARS-CoV-2 infection or an uninfected control (not recorded which). The CDR3 coding sequence is TGTGCCAGCAGCGGGGACAGGGGGACCTCTAACTATGGCTACACCTTC. Its translation: CASSGDRGTSNYGYTF.